The text below deals with one TCR beta chain. Germline-derived CDR1 and CDR2 are LNHDA and SQIVND (reference sequence). The CDR3 length is 17 residues. V lost 5 bases and J lost 4, with 20 bases in between. This entry is derived from a study of shared clonotypes between healthy human individuals. Study-wide context: The plates for each donor numbered three CD4 naive, three CD4 memory, two CD8 naive and one CD8 memory.

The table came from immunoSEQ multiplex PCR; TCRdb's copy has only in-frame clones and leaves some out. There are about 2.4 million clones in the sample; roughly 93% occur only once, and 0.36% lies in the top ten. Sequencing input: naive CD4+ T cells from PBMCs. Subset given: CD45RA+ positively selected. This receptor was taken from a young man in good health. Some clones in this sample may be carry-over from other donors' samples. The V call is TRBV19, the J call TRBJ2-2; TRBD2 might be the D (6 bases). The CDR3, as DNA: TGTGCCAGTAGTTCTCAGGAGGGGCTTCGGGGCACCGGGGAGCTGTTTTTT. It yields the protein CASSSQEGLRGTGELFF.